This T cell receptor beta chain was captured by sequencing in a study of response to subunit inactivated influenza vaccine. This clonotype showed up just a few times. CDR3 size: 13 residues. Trimming pared 1 base from V and 3 bases from J, leaving 7 bases between. Per germline, CDR1 SGHTA and CDR2 FQGNSA. TCRdb analysed the RT-PCR reads with MiXCR anew, one entry per CDR3 protein. This sample has about 780,000 distinct CDR3 sequences, with about a fifth found just once. The TCR originated in a man aged 50-59 years who received an inactivated influenza vaccine. The chain combines TRBV7-2 with TRBJ2-7, with D unresolved. Here the sequenced sample was PBMCs from blood, taken 4 to 6 days after vaccination. CDR3 bases: TGTGCCAGCAGCTTAGTAGACCGCTACGAGCAGTACTTC. This sequence encodes CASSLVDRYEQYF.